A single sample is the source of the 10 T cell receptor beta chains below, sequenced in a study of blood T cell repertoires in COVID-19. Sequencing used immunoSEQ multiplex PCR; TCRdb keeps in-frame clones, though not all of them. The table lists some 160,000 clones, 75% to 85% of them singletons. The source material was peripheral blood. The receptors shown here come from a human donor in a cohort sampled during active COVID-19.

This chain uses TRBV18 with TRBJ2-3; 12 bases are a match to TRBD2. V dropped 2 bases and J dropped 6; count of bases not matched to a gene: 6. The V gene's germline CDR1 is KGHSH and CDR2 LQKENI. This CDR3 is 16 amino acids long. CDR3 sequence reads: CASSPRLAGGSDTQYF. The CDR3, as DNA: TGTGCCAGCTCACCAAGGCTAGCGGGAGGGTCCGATACGCAGTATTTT.

This rearrangement joins TRBV7-3 to TRBJ2-3; 14 bases map to TRBD2. The CDR3 is made up of 17 amino acids. V shed 6 bases and J 5 bases; nucleotides not matched to a gene: 10. Germline V CDR1 and CDR2: SGHTA, FQGTGA. The chain's CDR3 is CASRSTGTSGRIDTQYF. In DNA, the CDR3 is TGTGCCAGCAGATCAACCGGGACTAGCGGGAGAATAGATACGCAGTATTTT.

The DNA for the CDR3 is TGCGCCAGCAGCCAAGAAGCGGGGTATAATTCACCCCTCCACTTT. Amino acid sequence: CASSQEAGYNSPLHF. The rearrangement links TRBV4-1 to TRBJ1-6; no clear D gene. The CDR3 runs to 15 residues. Trimming took 0 bases from V and 4 from J, leaving 7 bases between them. The germline gives CDR1 MGHRA, CDR2 YSYEKL.

This chain joins TRBV6-1 and TRBJ2-1; the match to TRBD2 covers 10 bases. V was clipped by 4 bases and J by 5 bases; unmatched bases: 8. Germline V CDR1 and CDR2: MNHNS, SASEGT. This CDR3 region has 16 residues. The CDR3 loop is CASSALAGALNNEQFF. The CDR3 bases are TGTGCCAGCAGTGCGCTAGCGGGAGCTCTAAACAATGAGCAGTTCTTC.

V usage is TRBV18 and J usage is TRBJ2-3; 7 nucleotides align to TRBD1. Trimming took 5 bases from V and 2 from J; bases not matched to a gene: 7. Germline CDR1 and CDR2: KGHSH and LQKENI. The CDR3 is 15 residues long. The CDR3 is CASSARQGDTDTQYF. The DNA of the CDR3 is TGTGCCAGCTCAGCCCGACAGGGAGACACAGATACGCAGTATTTT.

There are a few counts of this clone. The rearrangement uses TRBV7-3 and TRBJ1-5; TRBD1 agrees at 9 bases. Germline trimming cut 5 bases from V and 6 bases from J; bases unmatched to any gene: 11. The germline CDR1 and CDR2 sequences are SGHTA and FQGTGA. This CDR3 has 16 amino acids. The CDR3: CASSTPLRDRVQPQHF. CDR3 sequence (DNA): TGTGCCAGCAGCACCCCCCTTCGGGACAGGGTTCAGCCCCAGCATTTT.

The chain carries TRBV3-1 (or the pseudogene TRBV3-2) and TRBJ1-1; D uncertain. The V end was cut by 4 bases, the J end by 4 bases, with 13 bases between. From germline, CDR1 is LGHDT and CDR2 YNNKEL (reference sequence). The CDR3 covers 14 residues. The CDR3 region is CASSPEPEGTEAFF. The CDR3 DNA is TGTGCCAGCAGCCCCGAACCTGAGGGCACTGAAGCTTTCTTT.

The chain joins TRBV7-3 to TRBJ2-2; 13 nucleotides agree with TRBD2. With V trimmed by 5 bases and J by 3 bases, 3 bases remained unmatched. Germline CDR1 SGHTA, CDR2 FQGTGA. The CDR3 length is 16 residues. The CDR3 nucleotides are TGTGCCAGCAGCCGGACTAGCGGGAGAGACACCGGGGAGCTGTTTTTT. This codes for CASSRTSGRDTGELFF. The full variable domain, rest sourced from reference TRBV7-3 and TRBJ2-2, is GAGVSQTPSNKVTEKGKYVELRCDPISGHTALYWYRQSLGQGPEFLIYFQGTGAADDSGLPNDRFFAVRPEGSVSTLKIQRTERGDSAVYLCASSRTSGRDTGELFFGEGSRLTVL.

Concerning this clone itself: Additional DNA sequences in this sample encode the identical CDR3. The chain links TRBV3-1 (or the pseudogene TRBV3-2) to TRBJ1-1; D is uncertain. Per the germline V gene, CDR1 is LGHDT and CDR2 is YNNKEL (reference sequence). The CDR3 extends over 14 amino acids. The germline V and J ends were trimmed by 1 base and 0 bases, with 6 bases remaining between them. The CDR3 region is CASSQGQMNTEAFF. The CDR3, as DNA: TGTGCCAGCAGCCAAGGTCAGATGAACACTGAAGCTTTCTTT.

This chain connects TRBV6-5 to TRBJ1-2; maybe TRBD1 (6 bases). CDR3 length equals 15 residues. V lost 1 base to trimming and J lost 4 bases, with 13 bases between them. Germline lookup yields CDR1 MNHEY and CDR2 SVGAGI. The CDR3 loop reads CASSYYRGGGYGYTF. Written as DNA, the CDR3 is TGTGCCAGCAGTTACTACCGTGGGGGCGGCTATGGCTACACCTTC.